This passage covers 27 T cell receptor beta chains from one sample sequenced in a study of cytotoxic CD8 clonotypes in ibrutinib-treated CLL. Here immunoSEQ multiplex PCR was the method, and the copy in TCRdb shows in-frame clones only, minus some. The sample holds 150,000 or so clones, approximately 84% seen once. The sequencing here drew on PBMCs, taken after 24 months of ibrutinib treatment. The receptors were sampled from a human donor with chronic lymphocytic leukemia.

In the case of this clone: The sample has other DNA sequences that encode this CDR3 too. The J gene is TRBJ2-2, the V gene TRBV6-6; 11 bases are a match to TRBD1. V lost 5 bases and J lost 5; bases outside the gene matches: 4. The CDR3 spans 15 residues. Germline lookup yields CDR1 MNHNY and CDR2 SVGAGI (reference sequence). The CDR3 reads CASSRDRGFTGELFF. The CDR3 nucleotides read TGTGCCAGCAGTCGGGACAGGGGGTTTACCGGGGAGCTGTTTTTT.

As to this clone: The germline gene is not matched at one end of the junction; a read error may be the cause. The V gene is TRBV7-7, the J gene TRBJ2-5; perhaps D is TRBD1 or TRBD2 (6 bases each). CDR3 length: 13 residues. CDR1 SSHAT and CDR2 FNYEAQ come from the germline V gene (reference sequence). The CDR3 spells CASSLGGGETQYF. The CDR3 coding sequence is TGTGCTAGCAGCTTAGGGGGAGGAGAGACCCAGTACTTC.

The table lists this clone with a count of one. The rearrangement uses TRBV29-1 and TRBJ2-3; 9 positions match TRBD2. V was pared by 4 bases and J by 6 bases, with 11 bases of the junction left unmatched. The germline V gene encodes CDR1 SQVTM and CDR2 ANQGSEA. CDR3 length: 15 residues. The CDR3 sequence: CSVGSASGKSDTQYF. CDR3 nucleotides: TGCAGCGTTGGCTCGGCTAGCGGGAAATCCGATACGCAGTATTTT.

This clone was detected only a few times. J is TRBJ1-1 and V is TRBV11-3; a possible D gene is TRBD1 (5 bases). The V end was cut by 3 bases, the J end by 1 base, with 9 bases between. Per the germline V gene, CDR1 is SGHNT and CDR2 is YENEEA. The CDR3 totals 14 residues. The CDR3 region has the DNA TGTGCCAGCAGCTTCGACAGCACGAACACTGAAGCTTTCTTT. Translated: CASSFDSTNTEAFF.

V and J are TRBV19 and TRBJ1-5, with D perhaps TRBD1 (5 bases). V was pared by 4 bases and J by 2 bases, with 9 bases between. Germline assignment: CDR1 LNHDA and CDR2 SQIVND (reference sequence). This CDR3 spans 14 amino acids. CDR3 sequence: CASSTGLGNQPQHF. The CDR3 nucleotides read TGTGCCAGTAGTACAGGGTTGGGCAATCAGCCCCAGCATTTT.

As concerns this clone: Other DNA sequences within the sample encode an identical CDR3. The chain uses TRBV27 and TRBJ2-7; D ambiguous. Germline V gives CDR1 MNHEY, CDR2 SMNVEV (reference sequence). Deletions cut 3 bases from V and 1 base from J, with 10 bases between. The CDR3 is 14 residues long. CDR3 DNA sequence: TGTGCCAGCAGTTTGGGAAGGGCGTCCTACGAGCAGTACTTC. It yields the protein CASSLGRASYEQYF.

V and J are TRBV27 and TRBJ2-3; 11 bases are shared with TRBD2. Trimming at V came to 5 bases and at J to 5 bases, leaving 18 bases not matched to a gene. This CDR3 is built from 19 residues. Per the germline V gene, CDR1 is MNHEY and CDR2 is SMNVEV (reference sequence). DNA of the CDR3: TGTGCCAGCAGTACTAGCGGGAGATCCGACACCTCGGAGGAAGATACGCAGTATTTT. Protein product: CASSTSGRSDTSEEDTQYF.

The chain couples TRBV28 to TRBJ1-5, with a weak D call TRBD1 (5 bases). Deletions cut 11 bases from V and 4 bases from J, with 21 bases between. The CDR3 extends over 15 amino acids. Germline CDR1 and CDR2: MDHEN and SYDVKM. The CDR3 spells CASMGGAGMNQPQHF. CDR3 coding DNA: TGTGCCTCCATGGGGGGAGCCGGGATGAATCAGCCCCAGCATTTT. Using reference TRBV28 and TRBJ1-5 for the parts outside the CDR3, the full variable domain is DVKVTQSSRYLVKRTGEKVFLECVQDMDHENMFWYRQDPGLGLRLIYFSYDVKMKEKGDIPEGYSVSREKKERFSLILESASTNQTSMYLCASMGGAGMNQPQHFGDGTRLSIL.

The table lists this clone with a count of one. J is TRBJ2-1 and V is TRBV5-1; 13 bases are shared with TRBD2. CDR3 length equals 16 residues. Germline CDR1 is SGHRS and CDR2 is YFSETQ. V gave up 4 bases and J gave up 9 bases; unmatched junction bases: 10. The CDR3 protein is CASSPELAGGPVEQFF. The CDR3, as DNA: TGCGCCAGCAGCCCGGAACTAGCGGGAGGGCCAGTTGAGCAGTTCTTC.

V is TRBV30 and J is TRBJ1-2; no clear D. The CDR3 loop spans 13 amino acids. Germline loops: CDR1 GTSNPN, CDR2 SVGIG (reference sequence). Deletions cut 3 bases from V and 4 bases from J, with 12 bases between. CDR3 DNA sequence: TGTGCCTGGAGAGGACGGCGCTTCTATGGCTACACCTTC. Protein sequence: CAWRGRRFYGYTF.

The rearrangement links TRBV23-1 to TRBJ2-2; 9 nucleotides match TRBD2. TRBV23-1 counts as an open reading frame of uncertain function. The CDR3 runs to 17 residues. Trimming cost V 8 bases and J 5 bases; bases outside gene matches: 15. This CDR3 is CASFAPWRGGETGELFF. The DNA for the CDR3 is TGCGCCAGCTTCGCCCCATGGCGGGGGGGAGAGACCGGGGAGCTGTTTTTT.

V usage is TRBV21-1 and J usage is TRBJ2-2; the D call of TRBD2 is as the table states it, not checked on the DNA. TRBV21-1 is shown as a pseudogene. The CDR3 runs 12 residues. The CDR3 DNA reads as TGTGCCAGCAGCCCTTTCCCCGGGGAGCTGTTTTTT. This translates into CASSPFPGELFF.

The chain carries TRBV11-1 and TRBJ2-2; 9 bases match TRBD2. The germline V gene encodes CDR1 SGHAT and CDR2 FQDESV (reference sequence). The CDR3 has 15 residues. The V and J ends lost 2 bases and 4 bases, in that order; junction bases with no gene match: 2. The CDR3 sequence: CASSLRGGATGELFF. Written as DNA, the CDR3 is TGTGCCAGCAGCTTACGCGGGGGGGCCACCGGGGAGCTGTTTTTT. Full variable domain (missing parts from reference TRBV11-1 and TRBJ2-2): EAEVAQSPRYKITEKSQAVAFWCDPISGHATLYWYRQILGQGPELLVQFQDESVVDDSQLPKDRFSAERLKGVDSTLKIQPAELGDSAMYLCASSLRGGATGELFFGEGSRLTVL.

The chain links TRBV5-1 to TRBJ1-1; D gene unclear. Germline V gene data show CDR1 as SGHRS and CDR2 as YFSETQ. Trimming removed 0 bases at V and 2 bases at J, with 8 bases between. CDR3 length: 14 residues. DNA for the CDR3: TGCGCCAGCAGCTTGGCCACGATAAACACTGAAGCTTTCTTT. This translates into CASSLATINTEAFF.

The rearrangement links TRBV2 to TRBJ1-2; TRBD1 might be the D (6 bases). Germline V gene lookup returns CDR1 SNHLY and CDR2 FYNNEI. The CDR3 contains 15 residues. V dropped 6 bases and J dropped 6 bases, with 20 bases sitting between them. DNA of the CDR3: TGTGCCAGCAGCTATGGGGCGGGGGGCGCCGATGGCTACACCTTC. Translation gives CASSYGAGGADGYTF. Full variable domain (remainder filled in from reference TRBV2 and TRBJ1-2): EPEVTQTPSHQVTQMGQEVILRCVPISNHLYFYWYRQILGQKVEFLVSFYNNEISEKSEIFDDQFSVERPDGSNFTLKIRSTKLEDSAMYFCASSYGAGGADGYTFGSGTRLTVV.

V usage is TRBV19 and J usage is TRBJ2-4, with 7 bases matching TRBD2. Germline CDR1 and CDR2: LNHDA and SQIVND (reference sequence). There are 14 residues in the CDR3. V was pared by 6 bases and J by 4 bases, with 6 bases of the junction left unmatched. CDR3 loop: CASRLSGAKNIQYF. The CDR3 DNA reads as TGTGCCAGTAGGTTAAGCGGGGCTAAAAACATTCAGTACTTC.

The rearrangement joins TRBV29-1 to TRBJ2-7; tentative D call: TRBD2 (6 bases). V was pared by 6 bases and J by 2 bases, with 11 bases between. This CDR3 has 12 amino acids. Looked up from germline, CDR1 is SQVTM and CDR2 is ANQGSEA. As DNA, the CDR3 is TGCAGCGTGTGGGAGGTTACCTACGAGCAGTACTTC. Protein: CSVWEVTYEQYF.

The chain employs TRBV10-3 and TRBJ2-7, with 8 bases that match TRBD1. The CDR3 consists of 12 residues. The trim removed 10 bases at V and 4 bases at J, leaving 6 bases unmatched. The germline gives CDR1 ENHRY, CDR2 SYGVKD. DNA of the CDR3: TGTGCCACGCGACAGGGGACATACGAGCAGTACTTC. As protein: CATRQGTYEQYF.

The rearrangement joins TRBV28 to TRBJ2-2; maybe TRBD1 (6 bases). Germline-derived CDR1 and CDR2 are MDHEN and SYDVKM. CDR3 size: 16 residues. Trimming took off 7 bases at V and 0 bases at J, with 15 bases between the two ends. The CDR3 is CASTPRGKANTGELFF. CDR3 DNA: TGTGCCAGCACCCCGAGGGGGAAGGCGAACACCGGGGAGCTGTTTTTT.

The chain recombines TRBV5-4 with TRBJ1-1, with D possibly matching TRBD1 (6 bases). The V gene's germline CDR1 is SGHNT and CDR2 YYREEE (reference sequence). The CDR3 has 13 amino acids. Trimming left V 2 bases short and J 3 bases short, with 8 bases between. CDR3 DNA sequence: TGTGCCAGCAGCTTCAACAGGGACACTGAAGCTTTCTTT. This gives the protein CASSFNRDTEAFF.

This chain links TRBV5-1 with TRBJ2-3, with TRBD1 matching over 9 bases. CDR3 size: 15 residues. V shed 4 bases and J 1 base; nucleotides not matched to a gene: 4. CDR1 is SGHRS, CDR2 YFSETQ, per germline. The DNA for the CDR3 is TGCGCCAGCAGCCTTCGGGACAGGGGCACAGATACGCAGTATTTT. This encodes CASSLRDRGTDTQYF.

This clone was seen a handful of times. The V and J genes are TRBV18 and TRBJ1-2; D call uncertain. V lost 2 bases and J lost 5, with 12 bases in between. CDR1 and CDR2 from the germline V gene are KGHSH and LQKENI. This CDR3 spans 14 amino acids. CDR3 nucleotides: TGTGCCAGCTCACCAGAACGCAGCAAGTATGGCTACACCTTC. Protein product: CASSPERSKYGYTF.

The chain is built from TRBV4-2 and TRBJ2-1, with 12 bases that match TRBD2. The V gene end was trimmed by 0 bases and the J gene end by 7 bases; junction bases not matched to a gene: 4. The CDR3 runs 16 residues. Germline CDR1 reads LGHNA; CDR2 reads YNFKEQ. The CDR3 DNA reads TGTGCCAGCAGCCAAGATCGACTAGCGGGAGAGAATGAGCAGTTCTTC. This codes for CASSQDRLAGENEQFF.

The chain has TRBV6-6 and TRBJ2-7; 8 bases fit TRBD1. Trimming at V came to 2 bases and at J to 2 bases, leaving 2 bases not matched to a gene. The CDR3 runs 14 residues. Germline V gives CDR1 MNHNY, CDR2 SVGAGI (reference sequence). The DNA for the CDR3 is TGTGCCAGCAGTTACAAGGGACAGGCCTACGAGCAGTACTTC. This gives the protein CASSYKGQAYEQYF.

This sequence joins TRBV5-1 and TRBJ1-4; 7 nucleotides align to TRBD1. The V and J ends lost 4 bases and 5 bases, in that order; junction bases with no gene match: 8. The V gene's germline CDR1 is SGHRS and CDR2 YFSETQ. The CDR3 extends over 15 amino acids. CDR3 sequence: CASSIGTAQNEKLFF. Written as DNA, the CDR3 is TGCGCCAGCAGCATTGGGACAGCGCAAAATGAAAAACTGTTTTTT.

The rearrangement joins TRBV5-1 to TRBJ1-2; maybe TRBD1 (6 bases). The CDR3 has 14 residues. CDR1 is SGHRS and CDR2 is YFSETQ in the germline V gene. The germline V and J ends were trimmed by 0 bases and 6 bases, with 12 bases remaining between them. The chain's CDR3 is CASSLGDAGDGYTF. CDR3 DNA: TGCGCCAGCAGCTTGGGGGATGCAGGGGATGGCTACACCTTC.

This clone was found once. The chain has TRBV10-1 and TRBJ1-2; 8 nucleotides align to TRBD1. With V trimmed by 5 bases and J by 4 bases, 3 bases remained unmatched. Germline CDR1 and CDR2: WNHNN and SYGVQD (reference sequence). The length of the CDR3 is 13 residues. The DNA of the CDR3 is TGCGCCAGCAGTCGAGGACAGGGCTATGGCTACACCTTC. Its translation: CASSRGQGYGYTF.